The present T cell receptor (beta chain) was sequenced within a study of T cell clones after liver transplantation. Study details: Blood was drawn pre-transplant, before withdrawal, and after full or failed withdrawal.

Details on this clone: Its matching antigen is unknown.

V was clipped by 8 bases and J by 3 bases; unmatched bases: 12. The CDR3 loop spans 15 amino acids. Germline V CDR1 and CDR2: MNHEY, SMNVEV (reference sequence). Data came from immunoSEQ multiplex PCR; TCRdb stores just in-frame clones and leaves some out. This sample has under 150,000 clones; 90% occur once, and the top ten carry 0.65% to 0.95%. General study points: Conclusions were preliminary, with small, heterogeneous patient groups.

The TCR comes from a human patient who received a liver transplant. Some T cells may be provided by the graft donor. The input for sequencing was CD4+ T cells from blood, taken 12 months after liver transplant. This rearrangement joins TRBV27 to TRBJ2-7, with TRBD2 identical over 8 bases. The DNA of the CDR3 is TGTGCCAGCCACCTAACGCGGGCGGGAGGCTACGAGCAGTACTTC. It encodes CASHLTRAGGYEQYF.